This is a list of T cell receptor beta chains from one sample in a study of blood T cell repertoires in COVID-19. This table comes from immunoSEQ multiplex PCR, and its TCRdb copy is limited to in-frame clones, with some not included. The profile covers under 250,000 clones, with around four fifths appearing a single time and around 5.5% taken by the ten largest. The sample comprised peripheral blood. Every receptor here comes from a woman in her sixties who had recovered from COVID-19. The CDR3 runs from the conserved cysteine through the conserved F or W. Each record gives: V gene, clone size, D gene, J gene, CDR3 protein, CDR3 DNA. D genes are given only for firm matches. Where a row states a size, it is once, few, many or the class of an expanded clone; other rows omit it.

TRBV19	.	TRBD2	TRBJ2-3	CASNRGGASTDTQYF	TGTGCCAGTAACCGCGGGGGGGCTAGCACAGATACGCAGTATTTT
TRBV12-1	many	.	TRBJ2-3	CASSFVDGPDTQYF	TGTGCCAGCAGCTTTGTTGATGGGCCAGATACGCAGTATTTT
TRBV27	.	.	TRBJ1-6	CASTGSVGFSPLHF	TGTGCCAGCACCGGATCCGTGGGCTTTTCACCCCTCCACTTT
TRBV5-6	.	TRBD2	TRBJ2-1	CASSSLAGGLNEQFF	TGTGCCAGCAGCTCACTAGCGGGGGGGCTCAATGAGCAGTTCTTC
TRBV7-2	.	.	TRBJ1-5	CASSLSSRGRILPQHF	TGTGCCAGCAGCTTAAGTTCCAGGGGTCGTATCCTGCCCCAGCATTTT
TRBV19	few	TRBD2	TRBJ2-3	CASSNEKRPGGDTQYF	TGTGCCAGTAGTAATGAGAAGCGGCCGGGGGGAGATACGCAGTATTTT
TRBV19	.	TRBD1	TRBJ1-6	CASSGQGAYNSPLHF	TGTGCCAGTAGTGGGCAGGGGGCCTATAATTCACCCCTCCACTTT
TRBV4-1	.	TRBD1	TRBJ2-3	CASSRTIQGARGTDTQYF	TGCGCCAGCAGCCGTACGATTCAGGGGGCTCGGGGCACAGATACGCAGTATTTT
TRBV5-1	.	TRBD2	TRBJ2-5	CASSFGEGQETQYF	TGCGCCAGCAGCTTCGGGGAGGGGCAAGAGACCCAGTACTTC
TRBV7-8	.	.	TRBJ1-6	CAGGGRSYNSPLHF	TGTGCCGGGGGGGGAAGGTCCTATAATTCACCCCTCCACTTT
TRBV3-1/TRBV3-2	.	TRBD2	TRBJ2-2	CASSNRGLAGTTGELFF	TGTGCCAGCAGCAACCGGGGACTAGCGGGGACCACCGGGGAGCTGTTTTTT
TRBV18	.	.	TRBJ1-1	CASSRTELAFF	TGTGCCAGCTCACGGACAGAGTTGGCTTTCTTT
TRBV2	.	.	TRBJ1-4	CASSFDRLDEKLFF	TGTGCCAGCAGTTTCGACAGGCTAGACGAAAAACTGTTTTTT
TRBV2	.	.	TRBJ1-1	CASSEQGMVNTEAFF	TGTGCCAGCAGTGAACAGGGGATGGTGAACACTGAAGCTTTCTTT
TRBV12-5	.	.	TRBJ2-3	CASGWAASDTQYF	TGTGCTAGTGGTTGGGCAGCCTCAGATACGCAGTATTTT
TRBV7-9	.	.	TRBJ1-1	CASSLMFMNTEAFF	TGTGCCAGCAGCTTAATGTTCATGAACACTGAAGCTTTCTTT
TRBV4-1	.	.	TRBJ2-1	CASSQLLVWGYNEQFF	TGCGCCAGCAGCCAACTACTAGTCTGGGGCTACAATGAGCAGTTCTTC